Only one count was recorded for the clone carrying this T cell receptor beta chain. Sequenced by immunoSEQ multiplex PCR; TCRdb stores in-frame clones only, minus some. Of about 210,000 clones listed, about 88% were seen once; the top ten hold under 2%. This entry comes from a study of blood T cell repertoires in COVID-19. Germline V CDR1 and CDR2: LNHDA, SQIVND (reference sequence). V was trimmed by 3 bases and J by 1 base, leaving 16 bases between them. The CDR3 has 17 amino acids. The receptor comes from a man in his late teens or twenties with active or convalescent COVID-19. Sequences were obtained from peripheral blood. The genes are TRBV19 and TRBJ2-1, with D possibly being TRBD2 (5 bases). The chain's CDR3 is CASSILGSRGSYNEQFF. The DNA of the CDR3 is TGTGCCAGTAGTATTTTGGGTTCAAGAGGGTCCTACAATGAGCAGTTCTTC.